This T cell receptor beta chain was captured by sequencing in a study of tumor-infiltrating lymphocytes in primary liver carcinoma. About the research overall: Ranging in age from 30 to 69 years, the patients were men and women. Study-level points and caveats: Overlap in tumor-adjacent and tumor-blood pairs fell below that of tumor region pairs.

Starting material for RNA and DNA co-extraction consisted of about 20-30 mg of unsorted bulk tissue. Germline V CDR1 and CDR2: MNHNS, SASEGT. The CDR3 is made up of 14 amino acids. The V end was cut by 9 bases, the J end by 7 bases, with 18 bases between. Details on this clonotype: Antigen specificity is unknown. Likely a read error: the CDR3 ends without its conserved phenylalanine or tryptophan.

Using a constant-region primer together with ProtoScript II reverse transcriptase, TCR beta cDNA was made from 500 to 650 ng of total RNA. Three-round nested multiplex PCR performed with slightly modified ARM-PCR produced the TCR beta libraries. With TRBV1-TRBV30 forward primers and a C-beta reverse primer, the first two PCR rounds were run for approximately 10 cycles each. TCRdb reprocessed the multiplex PCR reads with MiXCR, giving one entry per CDR3 protein. The data contain 22,000 or so distinct CDR3 sequences, 80% of them singletons. This sequence originates from a woman aged 25 to 45 with primary liver carcinoma and hepatitis B virus infection. The sequenced sample consisted of liver tumor tissue from sampling region 2. As for subset: tumor region T2, inferior pole. This chain links TRBV6-1 with TRBJ1-4, with D maybe TRBD1 (5 bases). Here the CDR3 DNA reads TGTGCCAGTAGGGGCCAGGGTGGCCGTGAAAAACTGTTTCTT. It codes for CASRGQGGREKLFL.